This TCR beta chain is from a study of shared clonotypes between healthy human individuals. The overall study: Three plates each covered CD4 naive and memory; CD8 naive two, CD8 memory one. Whole-study findings and limits: It was only blood that was sampled, and tissue repertoires likely differ.

Every contributor of samples was a Caucasian grown-up residing in Nashville, Tennessee. To note about this clone: No antigen is known for it. This likely stems from a read error, as it lies one base from a far larger clone.

The germline V and J ends were trimmed by 2 bases and 0 bases, with 2 bases remaining between them. Germline CDR1 reads SGHVS; CDR2 reads FNYEAQ. This CDR3 has 13 amino acids. Profiling relied on immunoSEQ multiplex PCR, and the TCRdb table lists in-frame clones only, not all of them. The sample holds about 1 million clones, about 75% seen once. This receptor was taken from a man between 18 and 29 years old in good health. The gene calls are TRBV7-6 and TRBJ1-3, with unresolved D. The sequencing sample was made of memory CD4+ T cells sorted from blood. Subset noted: CD45RA-negative fraction. The CDR3 loop is CASSLTSGNTIYF. In DNA form, the CDR3 reads TGTGCCAGCAGCTTAACCTCTGGAAACACCATATATTTT.